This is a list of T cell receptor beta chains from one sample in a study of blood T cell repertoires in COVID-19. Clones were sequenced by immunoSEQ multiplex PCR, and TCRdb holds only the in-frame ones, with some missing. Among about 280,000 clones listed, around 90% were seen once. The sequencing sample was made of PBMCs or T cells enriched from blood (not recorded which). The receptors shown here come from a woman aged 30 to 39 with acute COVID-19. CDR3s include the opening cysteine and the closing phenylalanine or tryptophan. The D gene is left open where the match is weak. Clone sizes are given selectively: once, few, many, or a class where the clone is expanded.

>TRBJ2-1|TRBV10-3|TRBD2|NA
TGTGCCATCGGGGAGTGGTCCAGCGGGAGGGAGTACATGGATGAGCAGTTCTTC
CAIGEWSSGREYMDEQFF
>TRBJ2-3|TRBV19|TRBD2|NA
TGTGCCAGTAGCCTGGGGCTAGCGGGAAGTACAGATACGCAGTATTTT
CASSLGLAGSTDTQYF
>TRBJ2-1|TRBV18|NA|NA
TGTGCCAGCTCACCGGGCAGGGTTGGGAATGAGCAGTTCTTC
CASSPGRVGNEQFF
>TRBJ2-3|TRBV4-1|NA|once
TGCGCCAGCAGCCATACAGTGTTAAACACAGATACGCAGTATTTT
CASSHTVLNTDTQYF
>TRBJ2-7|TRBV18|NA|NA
TGTGCCAGCTCACCAGAAATAGCGGAAGCCGAGCAGTACTTC
CASSPEIAEAEQYF
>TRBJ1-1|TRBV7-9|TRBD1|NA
TGTGCCAGCAGCACCACCATGGGGGACAGGGGGCTTCTGAACACTGAAGCTTTCTTT
CASSTTMGDRGLLNTEAFF
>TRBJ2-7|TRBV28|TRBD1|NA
TGTGCCAGCAGTCCTGGACAGGGCGTCTACGAGCAGTACTTC
CASSPGQGVYEQYF
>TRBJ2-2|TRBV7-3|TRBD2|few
TGTGCCAGCAGCTTTGCGATAGCGGGAGAACCGACCGGGGAGCTGTTTTTT
CASSFAIAGEPTGELFF
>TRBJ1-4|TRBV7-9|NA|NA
TGTGCCAGCAGCCCTAGTAGGGGCCGTGGTGAAAAACTGTTTTTT
CASSPSRGRGEKLFF
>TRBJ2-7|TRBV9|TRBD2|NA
TGTGCCAGCAGCGAGGGACTAGCGATTGGCGAGCAGTACTTC
CASSEGLAIGEQYF
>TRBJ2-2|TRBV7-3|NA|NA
TGTGCCAGCAGCTTAACACTCCCGGATCGGAGCGGTGGGGAGCTGTTTTTT
CASSLTLPDRSGGELFF
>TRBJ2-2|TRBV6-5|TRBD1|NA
TGTGCCAGCACGGGACAGGGGATAGGGGGGGAGCTGTTTTTT
CASTGQGIGGELFF
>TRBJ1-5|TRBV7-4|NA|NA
TGTGCCAGCAGCTTTGTGCTACAGGTTAGCAATCAGCCCCAGCATTTT
CASSFVLQVSNQPQHF
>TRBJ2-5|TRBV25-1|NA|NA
TGTGCCAGCAGTGGCCTGAAGTCGGAAGAGACCCAGTACTTC
CASSGLKSEETQYF
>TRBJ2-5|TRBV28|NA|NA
TGTGCCAGCAGTTTACAGTACGGAGAAGAGACCCAGTACTTC
CASSLQYGEETQYF
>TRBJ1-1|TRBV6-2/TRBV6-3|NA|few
TGTGCCAGCAGTTACATGACAGGGAACACTGAAGCTTTCTTT
CASSYMTGNTEAFF
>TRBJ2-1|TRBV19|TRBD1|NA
TGTGCCAGTAGTGACAGGGGCTATGAGCAGTTCTTC
CASSDRGYEQFF
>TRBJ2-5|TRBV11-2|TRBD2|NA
TGTGCCAGCAGGCCTACTAGCGGGGGGTACCAAGAGACCCAGTACTTC
CASRPTSGGYQETQYF
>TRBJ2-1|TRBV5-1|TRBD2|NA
TGCGCCAGCAGCTTAACCGGGACTAGCTTGGGGAATGAGCAGTTCTTC
CASSLTGTSLGNEQFF
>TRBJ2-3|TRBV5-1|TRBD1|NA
TGCGCCAGCAGCTTGGTCACAGGGGGCACAGATACGCAGTATTTT
CASSLVTGGTDTQYF
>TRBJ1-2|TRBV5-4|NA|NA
TGTGCCAGCAGCCTACCGACAGATAACTATGGCTACACCTTC
CASSLPTDNYGYTF
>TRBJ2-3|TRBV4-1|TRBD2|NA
TGCGCCAGCAGCCAAATTAGCGGGAGGGCCGGGACAGATACGCAGTATTTT
CASSQISGRAGTDTQYF
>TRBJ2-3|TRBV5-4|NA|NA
TGTGCCAGCAGCCCGACAGGCGTCAGCACAGATACGCAGTATTTT
CASSPTGVSTDTQYF
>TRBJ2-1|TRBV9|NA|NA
TGTGCCAGCAGCGTAGCGTGGGCGAATGAGCAGTTCTTC
CASSVAWANEQFF
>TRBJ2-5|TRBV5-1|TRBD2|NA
TGCGCCAGCAGCAGCGGGGGCATCCAAGAGACCCAGTACTTC
CASSSGGIQETQYF
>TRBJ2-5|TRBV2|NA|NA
TGTGCCAGCAGTGAACTTGGAGAAGAGACCCAGTACTTC
CASSELGEETQYF
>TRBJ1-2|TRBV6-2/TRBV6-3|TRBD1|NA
TGTGCCAGCAGTGCCGGCGGACAGGGAGTTGGCTACACCTTC
CASSAGGQGVGYTF
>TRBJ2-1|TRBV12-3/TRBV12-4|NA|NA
TGTGCCAGCAGTCCCTACTACAATGAGCAGTTCTTC
CASSPYYNEQFF
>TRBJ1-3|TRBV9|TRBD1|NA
TGTGCCAGCAGCCCCCAACTGGGACAGATCACTGGAAACACCATATATTTT
CASSPQLGQITGNTIYF